The 21 T cell receptor beta chains reported below all come from one sample, sequenced in a study of T cells after posttransplantation cyclophosphamide. TCRdb's copy holds only in-frame clones and misses some; the assay was immunoSEQ multiplex PCR. The data contain some 43,000 clones, 90% of them singletons. Treatment was busulfan-fludarabine conditioning, a marrow graft, and cyclophosphamide on days +3 and +4. Material: PBMCs, obtained roughly 59 days after allogeneic stem cell transplant with posttransplant cyclophosphamide. The receptors originated from a male patient aged 60 to 75 who received an allogeneic stem cell transplant from a related donor and was CMV-positive. The T cells may partly be graft donor cells.

V is TRBV21-1 and J is TRBJ2-7; the table gives TRBD2 as D, unverified against the DNA. TRBV21-1 is a listed pseudogene. The CDR3 totals 12 residues. The CDR3 bases are TGTGCCAGCAGCAAAAAAAACTACGAGCAGTACGTC. Its protein is CASSKKNYEQYV.

This rearrangement joins TRBV6-1 to TRBJ1-2; 7 bases fit TRBD1. CDR1 is MNHNS, CDR2 SASEGT, per germline. The CDR3 contains 15 residues. J gave up 5 bases and V 4 bases, and 10 bases lay outside the gene matches. CDR3 loop: CASSVPDRPLYGYTF. The CDR3 DNA follows: TGTGCCAGCAGTGTACCGGACAGGCCCCTATATGGCTACACCTTC.

Only one count was recorded for this clone. Here the CDR3 DNA reads TGCGCCAGCAGCTTTGCCGGGACTAGCCTAGGGGAGCTGTTTTTT. It codes for CASSFAGTSLGELFF. The chain joins TRBV5-1 to TRBJ2-2, with TRBD2 matching 9 bases. V lost 2 bases and J lost 8; bases outside the gene matches: 7. Germline values: CDR1 SGHRS, CDR2 YFSETQ. There are 15 residues in the CDR3.

The chain uses TRBV18 and TRBJ1-2, with D tentatively TRBD1 (6 bases). CDR1 and CDR2 (germline): KGHSH, LQKENI. The V end lost 0 bases, the J end lost 0 bases, and 11 bases lay between the germline ends. The CDR3 sequence is 16 residues long. In DNA form, the CDR3 reads TGTGCCAGCTCACCACCGGAACAGGGAACTAACTATGGCTACACCTTC. This gives the protein CASSPPEQGTNYGYTF. Full variable domain (rest looked up from reference TRBV18 and TRBJ1-2): NAGVMQNPRHLVRRRGQEARLRCSPMKGHSHVYWYRQLPEEGLKFMVYLQKENIIDESGMPKERFSAEFPKEGPSILRIQQVVRGDSAAYFCASSPPEQGTNYGYTFGSGTRLTVV.

In its sample, this clone was seen once. The CDR3 is CAISVDRGNEKLFF. The DNA for the CDR3 is TGTGCCATCAGTGTCGACAGGGGTAATGAAAAACTGTTTTTT. This chain connects TRBV10-3 to TRBJ1-4, with 8 positions matching TRBD1. The V and J ends lost 4 bases and 4 bases, in that order; junction bases with no gene match: 2. Germline V CDR1 and CDR2: ENHRY, SYGVKD. The CDR3 runs to 14 residues.

The chain has TRBV29-1 and TRBJ2-5; 9 nucleotides align to TRBD2. The germline CDR1 and CDR2 sequences are SQVTM and ANQGSEA. This CDR3 region has 12 residues. With 6 bases clipped from V and 3 bases from J, the junction kept 2 bases outside the gene matches. The CDR3 here is CSVQRGEETQYF. The CDR3 DNA reads TGCAGCGTGCAGCGGGGGGAAGAGACCCAGTACTTC.

The chain uses TRBV19 and TRBJ2-1, with 9 bases identical to TRBD1. The CDR3 contains 13 residues. J gave up 5 bases and V 10 bases, and 6 bases lay outside the gene matches. Germline lookup yields CDR1 LNHDA and CDR2 SQIVND (reference sequence). DNA for the CDR3: TGTGCCACCCGGGACAGGGCCGACAATGAGCAGTTCTTC. This gives the protein CATRDRADNEQFF. The variable domain in full, completed from reference TRBV19 and TRBJ2-1, reads DGGITQSPKYLFRKEGQNVTLSCEQNLNHDAMYWYRQDPGQGLRLIYYSQIVNDFQKGDIAEGYSVSREKKESFPLTVTSAQKNPTAFYLCATRDRADNEQFFGPGTRLTVL.

The V gene is TRBV6-1, the J gene TRBJ1-2; D ambiguous. CDR3 size: 12 residues. Trimming removed 6 bases at V and 5 bases at J, with 10 bases between. Germline V CDR1 and CDR2: MNHNS, SASEGT. The CDR3 sequence is CASSALDYGYTF. In DNA, the CDR3 is TGTGCCAGCAGCGCGTTAGATTATGGCTACACCTTC.

This chain connects TRBV4-2 to TRBJ1-4; D is perhaps TRBD1 (5 bases). This CDR3 contains 15 residues. Trimming cost V 1 base and J 7 bases, with 13 bases left between them. Germline values: CDR1 LGHNA, CDR2 YNFKEQ. The CDR3 sequence is CASSQVSGMAEKLFF. The CDR3 DNA follows: TGTGCCAGCAGCCAAGTCTCAGGGATGGCTGAAAAACTGTTTTTT.

The CDR3 sequence is CASSEAGNRDEQFF. The CDR3 DNA reads TGTGCCAGCAGTGAAGCAGGGAACAGGGATGAGCAGTTCTTC. The gene calls are TRBV2 and TRBJ2-1, with a possible D match to TRBD1 (6 bases). The ends were cut back, 0 bases at V and 8 bases at J, with 11 bases in the middle. The germline V gene encodes CDR1 SNHLY and CDR2 FYNNEI. The CDR3 sequence is 14 residues long.

V gene TRBV4-1 combines with J gene TRBJ1-5; D is uncertain. Per germline, CDR1 MGHRA and CDR2 YSYEKL. The V gene lost 0 bases and the J gene lost 4 bases, with 10 bases spanning the gap. This CDR3 is built from 15 residues. Here the CDR3 reads CASSQDGGINQPQHF. The CDR3 region has the DNA TGCGCCAGCAGCCAAGACGGAGGGATAAATCAGCCCCAGCATTTT.

The chain recombines TRBV29-1 with TRBJ1-5; 7 bases fit TRBD1. V was pared by 7 bases and J by 3 bases, with 6 bases of the junction left unmatched. Germline lookup yields CDR1 SQVTM and CDR2 ANQGSEA. The CDR3 is 13 residues long. This CDR3 is CSAKTGSNQPQHF. The DNA for the CDR3 is TGCAGCGCCAAGACAGGGTCCAATCAGCCCCAGCATTTT.

This clone was counted once. This chain uses TRBV7-2 with TRBJ1-1; no reliable D call. V shed 5 bases and J shed 5 bases, with 12 bases lying between them. Per the germline V gene, CDR1 is SGHTA and CDR2 is FQGNSA. CDR3 length: 13 amino acids. The chain's CDR3 is CASSPAVITEAFF. DNA of the CDR3: TGTGCCAGCAGCCCGGCGGTTATTACTGAAGCTTTCTTT.

As to this clone: Different DNA sequences within this sample yield the same CDR3. V is TRBV6-5 and J is TRBJ1-5, with D perhaps TRBD1 (6 bases). V lost 6 bases, J lost 1 base, and 13 bases lay in between. The CDR3 consists of 15 residues. Germline V gene data show CDR1 as MNHEY and CDR2 as SVGAGI. The CDR3 here is CASRSGTSSNQPQHF. Written as DNA, the CDR3 is TGTGCCAGCAGATCCGGGACAAGCAGCAATCAGCCCCAGCATTTT.

CDR3: CASSLVGGGIGELFF. Written as DNA, the CDR3 is TGTGCCAGCAGCTTGGTGGGAGGGGGTATCGGGGAGCTGTTTTTT. The chain links TRBV5-5 to TRBJ2-2, with D possibly being TRBD2 (7 bases). Germline lookup yields CDR1 SGHKS and CDR2 YYEKEE (reference sequence). Trimming shortened V by 0 bases and J by 7 bases, and 13 bases separated the two germline ends. The CDR3 has 15 amino acids.

The chain employs TRBV2 and TRBJ1-2, with 9 positions matching TRBD1. The CDR3 is 15 amino acids. In germline, CDR1 is SNHLY, CDR2 FYNNEI. J was trimmed by 4 bases and V by 7 bases; bases with no gene match: 10. DNA for the CDR3: TGTGCCAGCACCGTGGACAGGGGAACGGGCTATGGCTACACCTTC. Translated: CASTVDRGTGYGYTF.

There are a few counts of this clone. The chain employs TRBV6-5 and TRBJ1-1; 7 bases map to TRBD1. The CDR3 is 14 residues long. The trim removed 6 bases at V and 6 bases at J, leaving 10 bases unmatched. Germline V gives CDR1 MNHEY, CDR2 SVGAGI. The CDR3: CASREGQVGSEAFF. CDR3 DNA sequence: TGTGCCAGCAGAGAAGGACAGGTTGGATCTGAAGCTTTCTTT.

With regard to this clone: The junction does not match germline at one end; this may be a read error. The chain combines TRBV9 with TRBJ1-1, with a possible D match to TRBD1 (6 bases). CDR3 length: 14 residues. CDR1 SGDLS and CDR2 YYNGEE come from the germline V gene. This CDR3 is CASSVDRGDTEASF. DNA for the CDR3: TGTGCCAGCAGCGTAGATCGGGGGGACACTGAAGCTTCCTTT.

This chain links TRBV4-2 with TRBJ2-1; tentative D call: TRBD2 (5 bases). There are 15 residues in the CDR3. CDR1 is LGHNA and CDR2 is YNFKEQ in the germline V gene. V was trimmed by 4 bases and J by 0 bases, leaving 10 bases between them. The DNA of the CDR3 is TGTGCCAGCAGCCCCGAACTAGTCTCCTACAATGAGCAGTTCTTC. The encoded protein is CASSPELVSYNEQFF.

V is TRBV27 and J is TRBJ2-3; D might be TRBD2 (5 bases). Per germline, CDR1 MNHEY and CDR2 SMNVEV (reference sequence). Trimming removed 4 bases at V and 4 bases at J, with 9 bases between. The CDR3 is 13 residues long. CDR3 protein: CASSSADSDTQYF. In DNA, the CDR3 is TGTGCCAGCAGTTCAGCGGATTCAGATACGCAGTATTTT.

The chain recombines TRBV5-4 with TRBJ2-2; 12 nucleotides align to TRBD2. There are 18 residues in the CDR3. CDR1 SGHNT and CDR2 YYREEE come from the germline V gene (reference sequence). The V gene end was trimmed by 4 bases and the J gene end by 7 bases; junction bases not matched to a gene: 14. Here the CDR3 reads CASSPTLAGGPKGGELFF. CDR3 nucleotide sequence: TGTGCCAGCAGCCCCACCCTAGCGGGGGGGCCGAAGGGCGGGGAGCTGTTTTTT.